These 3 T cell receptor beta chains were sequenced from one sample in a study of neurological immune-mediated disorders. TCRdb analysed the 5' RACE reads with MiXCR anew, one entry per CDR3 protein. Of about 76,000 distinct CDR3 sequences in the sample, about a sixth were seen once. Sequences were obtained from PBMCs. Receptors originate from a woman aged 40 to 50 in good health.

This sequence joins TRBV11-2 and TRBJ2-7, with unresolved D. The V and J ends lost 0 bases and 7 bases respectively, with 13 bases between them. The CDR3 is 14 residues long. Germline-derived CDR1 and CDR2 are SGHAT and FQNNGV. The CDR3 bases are TGTGCCAGCAGCTTAGATGTGGATTCGTGGGAGCAGTACTTC. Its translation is CASSLDVDSWEQYF.

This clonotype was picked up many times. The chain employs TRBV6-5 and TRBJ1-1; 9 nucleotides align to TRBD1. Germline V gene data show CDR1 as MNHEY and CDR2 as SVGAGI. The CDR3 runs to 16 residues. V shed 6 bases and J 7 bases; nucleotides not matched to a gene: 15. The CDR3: CASSPAGTGLPSEAFF. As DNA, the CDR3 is TGTGCCAGCAGCCCCGCCGGGACAGGGCTTCCGAGTGAAGCTTTCTTT.

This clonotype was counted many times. The CDR3 DNA reads TGCGCCAGCAGCTTCCGACTAGCGGGGGGCAATGAGCAGTTCTTC. This gives the protein CASSFRLAGGNEQFF. The genes are TRBV4-3 and TRBJ2-1; 13 bases agree with TRBD2. The CDR3 runs to 15 residues. V shed 5 bases, J shed 6 bases, and the junction held 4 bases outside the gene matches. CDR1 and CDR2 from the germline V gene are LGHNA and YSLEER.